This T cell receptor beta chain is from a study of T-cell memory formation after mild COVID-19. Germline trimming cut 6 bases from V and 5 bases from J; bases unmatched to any gene: 2. Germline V gene sequence: CDR1 ENHRY, CDR2 SYGVKD. The length of the CDR3 is 14 residues. Only a few counts were recorded for this clonotype. The antigen is undetermined. TCRdb passed the 5' RACE reads through MiXCR, listing each CDR3 protein once. The table shows 350,000 to 450,000 distinct CDR3 sequences, with approximately 24% occurring only once. Findings and limits, study-wide: The study found contracting CD4+ clones mainly in CM and EM and contracting CD8+ clones in EMRA. Second-wave clones peaking on day 37 lacked confirmed SARS-CoV-2 specificity.

This TCR was recovered from an adult woman who had mild COVID-19 (a few samples of this study predate the infection). Cell type and time point are not known. This chain joins TRBV10-3 and TRBJ1-6; TRBD1 matches 9 bases. Sample: PBMCs or a T cell subset sorted from them (not recorded which). The CDR3 bases are TGTGCCATCAGGGGACAGGGCAATAATTCACCCCTCCACTTT. This codes for CAIRGQGNNSPLHF.